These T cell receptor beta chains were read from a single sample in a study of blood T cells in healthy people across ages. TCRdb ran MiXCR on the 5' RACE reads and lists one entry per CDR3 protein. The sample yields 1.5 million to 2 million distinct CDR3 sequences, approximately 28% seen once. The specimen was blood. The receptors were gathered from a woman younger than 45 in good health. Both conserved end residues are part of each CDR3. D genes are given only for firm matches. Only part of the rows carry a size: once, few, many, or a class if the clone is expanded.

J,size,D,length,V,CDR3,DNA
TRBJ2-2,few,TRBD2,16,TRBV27,CASSLRGAPNTGELFF,TGTGCCAGTTCTCTGCGGGGGGCGCCGAACACCGGGGAGCTGTTTTTT
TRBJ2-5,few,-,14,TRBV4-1,CASSQVGGQETQYF,TGCGCCAGCAGCCAAGTAGGGGGCCAAGAGACCCAGTACTTC
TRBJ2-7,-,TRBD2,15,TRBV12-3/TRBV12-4,CASSLSLAGVSGQYF,TGTGCCAGCAGTTTATCCTTAGCGGGAGTTTCCGGGCAGTACTTC
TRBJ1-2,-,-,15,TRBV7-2,CASSSPWTAIYGYTF,TGTGCCAGCAGCTCCCCTTGGACAGCAATCTATGGCTACACCTTC
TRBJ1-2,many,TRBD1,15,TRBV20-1,CSASPDRGQDYGYTF,TGCAGTGCTTCACCGGACAGGGGGCAGGACTATGGCTACACCTTC
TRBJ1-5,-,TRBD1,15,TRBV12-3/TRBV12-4,CASSLGGTGPGPQHF,TGTGCCAGCAGCCTGGGGGGGACAGGCCCTGGGCCCCAGCATTTT
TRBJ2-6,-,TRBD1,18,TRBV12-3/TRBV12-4,CASSTAGTGWPGANVLTF,TGTGCCAGCAGTACCGCCGGGACAGGGTGGCCTGGGGCCAACGTCCTGACTTTC
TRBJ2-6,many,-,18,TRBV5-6,CASSLFGTESSGANVLTF,TGTGCCAGCAGCTTATTCGGGACGGAGAGCTCTGGGGCCAACGTCCTGACTTTC
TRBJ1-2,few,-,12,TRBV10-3,CAISAPRGAYTF,TGTGCCATCAGTGCGCCCCGAGGAGCGTACACCTTC
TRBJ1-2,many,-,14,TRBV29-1,CSVDGVVANYGYTF,TGCAGCGTGGACGGGGTGGTGGCTAACTATGGCTACACCTTC
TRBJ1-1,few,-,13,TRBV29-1,CSVVRSPNTEAFF,TGCAGCGTTGTTAGGTCCCCGAACACTGAAGCTTTCTTT
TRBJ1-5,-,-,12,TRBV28,CASRKGSRPQHF,TGTGCCAGCAGGAAGGGTTCGCGGCCCCAGCATTTT
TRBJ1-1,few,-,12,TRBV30,CAWTPGLPEAFF,TGTGCCTGGACCCCAGGGTTGCCTGAAGCTTTCTTT
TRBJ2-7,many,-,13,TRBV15,CATSRALAGEQYF,TGTGCCACCAGCAGAGCACTAGCAGGCGAGCAGTACTTC
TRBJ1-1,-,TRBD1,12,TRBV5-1,CASSSGTGLAFF,TGCGCCAGCAGCTCCGGGACAGGACTGGCTTTCTTT
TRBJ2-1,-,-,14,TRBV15,CATSRRDGRGEQFF,TGTGCCACCAGCAGGCGGGACGGCCGGGGCGAGCAGTTCTTC
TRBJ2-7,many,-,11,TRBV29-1,CSVEEGPEQYF,TGCAGCGTTGAAGAAGGTCCCGAGCAGTACTTC
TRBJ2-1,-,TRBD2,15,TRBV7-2,CASSFGTSGAAEQFF,TGTGCCAGCAGCTTCGGGACTAGCGGAGCCGCTGAGCAGTTCTTC
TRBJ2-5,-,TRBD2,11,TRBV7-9,CASSRRETQDF,TGTGCCAGCAGCCGGCGGGAGACCCAGGACTTC
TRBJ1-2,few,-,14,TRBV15,CATNRALLTAGYTF,TGTGCCACCAACAGAGCACTACTTACAGCTGGCTACACCTTC
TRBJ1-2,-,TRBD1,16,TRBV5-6,CASSLIEGTGGVGYTF,TGTGCCAGCAGCTTGATTGAGGGGACAGGGGGCGTCGGCTACACCTTC
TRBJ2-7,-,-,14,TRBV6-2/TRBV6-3,CASGRRGRTSEQYF,TGTGCCAGCGGTCGGAGGGGCCGAACCTCCGAGCAGTACTTC
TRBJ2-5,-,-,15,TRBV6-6,CASSPPGPTRETQYF,TGTGCCAGCAGTCCCCCGGGCCCGACCCGGGAGACCCAGTACTTC
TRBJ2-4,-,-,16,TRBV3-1,CASSPSRTKAKNIQYF,TGTGCCAGCAGCCCCAGCCGGACTAAAGCCAAAAACATTCAGTACTTC
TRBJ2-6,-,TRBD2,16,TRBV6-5,CAGSYSGRAGANVLTF,TGTGCCGGCAGTTATAGCGGGCGCGCTGGGGCCAACGTCCTGACTTTC
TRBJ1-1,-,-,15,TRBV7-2,CASSLAGPMGTEAFF,TGTGCCAGCAGCTTAGCGGGACCGATGGGCACTGAAGCTTTCTTT
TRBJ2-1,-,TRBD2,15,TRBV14,CASSQVETSSYEQDF,TGTGCCAGCAGCCAAGTTGAGACTAGCAGCTACGAGCAGGACTTC
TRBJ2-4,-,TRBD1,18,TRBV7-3,CVSSPGTGGSEAKNIQYF,TGTGTCAGCAGCCCCGGGACAGGGGGCTCGGAGGCCAAAAACATTCAGTACTTC
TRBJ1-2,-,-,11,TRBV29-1,CSAGRESGYTF,TGCAGCGCCGGTAGGGAGTCTGGCTACACCTTC
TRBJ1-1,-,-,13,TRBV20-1,CSASAISNTEAFF,TGCAGTGCTAGTGCAATATCGAACACTGAAGCTTTCTTT
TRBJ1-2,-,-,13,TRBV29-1,CSVGDRTVRGYTF,TGCAGCGTTGGGGACCGTACCGTTCGGGGCTACACCTTC
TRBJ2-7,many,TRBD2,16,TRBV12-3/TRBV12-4,CASREAGGGSMYEQYF,TGTGCCAGCAGGGAGGCGGGGGGCGGGAGTATGTACGAGCAGTACTTC
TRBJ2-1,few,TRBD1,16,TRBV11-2,CASREAGGLSYNEQFF,TGTGCCAGCAGGGAGGCAGGGGGCCTCTCCTACAATGAGCAGTTCTTC
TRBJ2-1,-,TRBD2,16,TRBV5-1,CASSLLTGGPYNEQFF,TGCGCCAGCAGCTTGTTAACGGGGGGGCCCTACAATGAGCAGTTCTTC
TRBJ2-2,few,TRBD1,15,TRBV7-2,CASSPTGGWTGELFF,TGTGCCAGCAGCCCGACAGGGGGCTGGACCGGGGAGCTGTTTTTT
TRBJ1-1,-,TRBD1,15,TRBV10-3,CAISGQGALDTEAFF,TGTGCCATCAGTGGACAGGGGGCGTTGGACACTGAAGCTTTCTTT
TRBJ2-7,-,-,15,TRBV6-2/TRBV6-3,CASSPMGELSYEQYF,TGTGCCAGCAGCCCGATGGGTGAACTCTCCTACGAGCAGTACTTC
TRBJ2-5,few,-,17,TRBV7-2,CASSFEPPGRSQETQYF,TGTGCCAGCAGCTTTGAACCGCCGGGACGGAGCCAAGAGACCCAGTACTTC
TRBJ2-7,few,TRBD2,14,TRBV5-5,CASSLASGGWEQYF,TGTGCCAGCAGCTTGGCCTCCGGGGGGTGGGAGCAGTACTTC
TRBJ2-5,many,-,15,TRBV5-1,CASSLSAGGGKTQYF,TGCGCCAGCAGCTTGTCCGCTGGGGGCGGAAAGACCCAGTACTTC
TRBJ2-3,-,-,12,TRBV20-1,CSASTSTDTQYF,TGCAGTGCATCAACAAGCACAGATACGCAGTATTTT
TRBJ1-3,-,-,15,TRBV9,CASSVGGGSGNTIYF,TGTGCCAGCAGCGTAGGGGGGGGCTCTGGAAACACCATATATTTT
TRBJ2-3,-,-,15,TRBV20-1,CSALAGTGIADTQYF,TGCAGTGCTCTTGCCGGGACTGGCATAGCAGATACGCAGTATTTT
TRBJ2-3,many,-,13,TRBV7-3,CASGQGGTDTQYF,TGTGCCAGCGGCCAGGGAGGCACAGATACGCAGTATTTT
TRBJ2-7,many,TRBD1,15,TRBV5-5,CASSFRDSSSYEQYF,TGTGCCAGCAGCTTCCGGGACAGCTCTTCCTACGAGCAGTACTTC
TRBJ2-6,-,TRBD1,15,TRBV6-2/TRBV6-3,CASGGGTGIFNVLTF,TGTGCCAGCGGGGGCGGGACAGGTATTTTCAACGTCCTGACTTTC
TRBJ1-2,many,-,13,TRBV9,CASSHDSPYGYTF,TGTGCCAGCAGTCACGACAGCCCCTATGGCTACACCTTC
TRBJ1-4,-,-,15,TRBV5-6,CASSEWTVLNEKLFF,TGTGCCAGCAGCGAATGGACAGTCCTTAATGAAAAACTGTTTTTT
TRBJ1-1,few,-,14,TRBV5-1,CASSASGGKTEAFF,TGCGCCAGCAGCGCCTCGGGGGGAAAAACTGAAGCTTTCTTT
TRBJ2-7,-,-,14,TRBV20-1,CSARGGLDNYEQYF,TGCAGTGCTAGAGGGGGGCTGGATAACTACGAGCAGTACTTC
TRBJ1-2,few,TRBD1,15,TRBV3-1,CASSQDLGQTYGYTF,TGTGCCAGCAGCCAAGATTTGGGACAGACATATGGCTACACCTTC
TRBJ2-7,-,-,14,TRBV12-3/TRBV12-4,CASRTSVGGGEQYF,TGTGCCAGCAGGACTTCAGTCGGGGGTGGAGAGCAGTACTTC